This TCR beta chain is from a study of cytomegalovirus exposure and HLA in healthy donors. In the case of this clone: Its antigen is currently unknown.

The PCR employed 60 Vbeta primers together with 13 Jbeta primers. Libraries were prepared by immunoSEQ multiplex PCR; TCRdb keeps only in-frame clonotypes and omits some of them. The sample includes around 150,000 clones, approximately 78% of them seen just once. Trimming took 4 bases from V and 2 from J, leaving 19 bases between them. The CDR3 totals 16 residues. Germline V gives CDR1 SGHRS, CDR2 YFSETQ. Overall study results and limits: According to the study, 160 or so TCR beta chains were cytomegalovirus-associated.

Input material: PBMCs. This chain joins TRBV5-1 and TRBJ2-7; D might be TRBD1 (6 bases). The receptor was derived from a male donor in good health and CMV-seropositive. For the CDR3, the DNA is TGCGCCAGCAGCCCCCGCCGGGACAATCGGCCCTACGAGCAGTACTTC. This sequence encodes CASSPRRDNRPYEQYF.